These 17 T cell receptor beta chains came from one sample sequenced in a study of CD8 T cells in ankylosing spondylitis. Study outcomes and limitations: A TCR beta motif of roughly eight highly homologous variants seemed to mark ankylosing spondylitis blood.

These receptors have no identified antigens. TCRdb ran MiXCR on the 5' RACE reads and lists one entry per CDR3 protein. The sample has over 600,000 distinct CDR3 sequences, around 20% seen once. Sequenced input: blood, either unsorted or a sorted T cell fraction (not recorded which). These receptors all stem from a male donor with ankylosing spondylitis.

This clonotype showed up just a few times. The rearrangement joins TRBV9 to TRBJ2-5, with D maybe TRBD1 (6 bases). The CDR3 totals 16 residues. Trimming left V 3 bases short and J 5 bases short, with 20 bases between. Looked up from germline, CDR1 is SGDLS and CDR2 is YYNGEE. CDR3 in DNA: TGTGCCAGCAGCGCGGGATTACAGGGCCAAATGGAGACCCAGTACTTC. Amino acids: CASSAGLQGQMETQYF.

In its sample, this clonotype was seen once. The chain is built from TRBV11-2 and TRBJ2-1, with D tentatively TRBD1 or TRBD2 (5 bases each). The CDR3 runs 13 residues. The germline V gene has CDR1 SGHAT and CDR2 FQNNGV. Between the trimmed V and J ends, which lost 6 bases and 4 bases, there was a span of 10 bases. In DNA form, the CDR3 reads TGTGCCAGCAGTTGGGACGAGTACAATGAGCAGTTCTTC. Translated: CASSWDEYNEQFF.

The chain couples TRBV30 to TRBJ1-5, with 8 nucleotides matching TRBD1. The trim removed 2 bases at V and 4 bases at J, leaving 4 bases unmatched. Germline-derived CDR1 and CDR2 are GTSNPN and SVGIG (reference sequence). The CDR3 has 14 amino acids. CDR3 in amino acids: CAWSLTGGNQPQHF. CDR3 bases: TGTGCCTGGAGTCTAACAGGGGGTAATCAGCCCCAGCATTTT.

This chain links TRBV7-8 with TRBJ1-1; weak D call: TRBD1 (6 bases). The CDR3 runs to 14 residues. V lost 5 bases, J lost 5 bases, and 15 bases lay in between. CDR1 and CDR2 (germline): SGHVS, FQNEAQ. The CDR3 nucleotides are TGTGCCAGCAGCGTTTCGGACAGTTGGACTGAAGCTTTCTTT. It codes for CASSVSDSWTEAFF.

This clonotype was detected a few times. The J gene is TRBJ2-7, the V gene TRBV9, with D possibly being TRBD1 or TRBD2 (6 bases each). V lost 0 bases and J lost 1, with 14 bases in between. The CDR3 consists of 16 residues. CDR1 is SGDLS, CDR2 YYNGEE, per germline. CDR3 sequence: CASSVEGGWGSYEQYF. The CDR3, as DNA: TGTGCCAGCAGCGTAGAGGGGGGATGGGGTTCCTACGAGCAGTACTTC.

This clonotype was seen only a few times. The CDR3 reads CAIETPDRESPLHF. In nucleotides, the CDR3 is TGTGCCATCGAGACTCCGGACAGGGAGTCACCCCTCCACTTT. This chain connects TRBV12-3 or TRBV12-4 to TRBJ1-6, with 8 bases aligning to TRBD1. This CDR3 has 14 amino acids. Trimming removed 10 bases from V and 10 bases from J; junction bases left unmatched: 12.

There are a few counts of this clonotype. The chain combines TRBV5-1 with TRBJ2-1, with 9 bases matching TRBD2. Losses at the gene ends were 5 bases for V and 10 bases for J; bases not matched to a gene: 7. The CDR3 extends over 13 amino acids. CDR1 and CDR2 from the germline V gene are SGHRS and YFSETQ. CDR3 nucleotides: TGCGCCAGCAGTCCTAGCGGGGCTCGGGAGCAGTTCTTC. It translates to CASSPSGAREQFF.

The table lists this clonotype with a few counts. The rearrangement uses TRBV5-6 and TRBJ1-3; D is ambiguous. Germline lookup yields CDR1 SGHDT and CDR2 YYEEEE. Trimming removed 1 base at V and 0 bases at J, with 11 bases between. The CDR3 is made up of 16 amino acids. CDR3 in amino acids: CASSLNFPLSGNTIYF. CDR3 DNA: TGTGCCAGCAGCTTGAATTTCCCTCTCTCTGGAAACACCATATATTTT. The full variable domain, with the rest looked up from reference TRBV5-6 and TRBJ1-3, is DAGVTQSPTHLIKTRGQQVTLRCSPKSGHDTVSWYQQALGQGPQFIFQYYEEEERQRGNFPDRFSGHQFPNYSSELNVNALLLGDSALYLCASSLNFPLSGNTIYFGEGSWLTVV.

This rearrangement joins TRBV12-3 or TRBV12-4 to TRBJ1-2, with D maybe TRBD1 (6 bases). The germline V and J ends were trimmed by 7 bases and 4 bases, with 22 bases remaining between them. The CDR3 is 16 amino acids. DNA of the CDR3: TGTGCCAGCATAGGGGGAGGGGAGGGGTCCACCTATGGCTACACCTTC. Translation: CASIGGGEGSTYGYTF.

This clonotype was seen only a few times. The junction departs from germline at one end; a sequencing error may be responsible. CDR3 sequence: CASSQDPWSPVDF. CDR3 nucleotide sequence: TGCGCCAGCAGCCAAGATCCTTGGTCCCCAGTTGACTTC. V usage is TRBV4-1 and J usage is TRBJ1-2; D unresolved. The CDR3 runs to 13 residues. Germline values: CDR1 MGHRA, CDR2 YSYEKL.

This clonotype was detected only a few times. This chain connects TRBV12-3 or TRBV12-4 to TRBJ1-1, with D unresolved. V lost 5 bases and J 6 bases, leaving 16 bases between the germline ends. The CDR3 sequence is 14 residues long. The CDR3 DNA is TGTGCCAGCAGTCACGGACCCACGGGCGCTGAAGCTTTCTTT. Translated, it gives CASSHGPTGAEAFF.

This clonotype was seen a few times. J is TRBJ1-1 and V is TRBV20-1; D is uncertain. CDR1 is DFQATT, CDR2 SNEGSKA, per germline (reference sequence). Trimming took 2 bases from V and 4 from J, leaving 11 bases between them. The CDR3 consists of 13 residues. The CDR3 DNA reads TGCAGTGCTAGACGGGCGGGCGGCACTGAAGCTTTCTTT. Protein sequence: CSARRAGGTEAFF.

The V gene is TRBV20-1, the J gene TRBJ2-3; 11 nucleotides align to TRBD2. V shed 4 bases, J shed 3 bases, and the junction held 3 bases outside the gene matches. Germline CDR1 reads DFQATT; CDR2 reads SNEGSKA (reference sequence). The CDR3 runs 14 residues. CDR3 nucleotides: TGCAGTGCTAAACTAGCGGGAGTTACAGATACGCAGTATTTT. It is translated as CSAKLAGVTDTQYF.

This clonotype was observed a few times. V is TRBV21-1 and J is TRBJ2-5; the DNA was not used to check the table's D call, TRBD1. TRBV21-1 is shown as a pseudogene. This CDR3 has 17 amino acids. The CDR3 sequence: CASSKARDRGKEETQYF. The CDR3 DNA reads TGTGCCAGCAGCAAAGCGCGGGACAGGGGGAAAGAGGAGACCCAGTACTTC.

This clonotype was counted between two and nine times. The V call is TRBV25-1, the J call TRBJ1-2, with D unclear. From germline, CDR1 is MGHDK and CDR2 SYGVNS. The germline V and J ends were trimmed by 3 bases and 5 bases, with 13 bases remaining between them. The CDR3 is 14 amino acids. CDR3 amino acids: CASSDLTDRYGYTF. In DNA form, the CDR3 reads TGTGCCAGCAGTGATCTGACGGACCGGTATGGCTACACCTTC.

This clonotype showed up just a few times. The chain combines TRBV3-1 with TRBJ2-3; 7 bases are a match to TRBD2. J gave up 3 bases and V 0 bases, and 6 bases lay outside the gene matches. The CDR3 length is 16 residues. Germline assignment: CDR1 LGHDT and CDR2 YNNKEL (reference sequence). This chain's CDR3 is CASSQEAAGITDTQYF. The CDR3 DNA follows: TGTGCCAGCAGCCAAGAGGCAGCGGGGATTACAGATACGCAGTATTTT.

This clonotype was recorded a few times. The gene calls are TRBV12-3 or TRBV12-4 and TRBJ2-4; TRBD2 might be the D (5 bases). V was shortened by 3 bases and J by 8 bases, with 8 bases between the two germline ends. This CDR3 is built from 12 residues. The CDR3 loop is CASSFEGDIQYF. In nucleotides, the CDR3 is TGTGCCAGCAGTTTCGAGGGCGACATTCAGTACTTC.